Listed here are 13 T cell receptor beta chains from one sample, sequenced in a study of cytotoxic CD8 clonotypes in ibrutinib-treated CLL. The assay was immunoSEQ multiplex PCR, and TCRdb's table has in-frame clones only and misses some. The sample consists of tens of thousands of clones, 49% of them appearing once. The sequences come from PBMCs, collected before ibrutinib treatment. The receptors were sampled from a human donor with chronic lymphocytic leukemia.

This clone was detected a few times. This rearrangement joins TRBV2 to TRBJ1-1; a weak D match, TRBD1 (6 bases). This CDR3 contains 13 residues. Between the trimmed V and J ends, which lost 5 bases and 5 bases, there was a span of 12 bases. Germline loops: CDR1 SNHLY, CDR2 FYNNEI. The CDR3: CASSRGGRTEAFF. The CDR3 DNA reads TGTGCCAGCAGTAGGGGGGGTAGGACTGAAGCTTTCTTT.

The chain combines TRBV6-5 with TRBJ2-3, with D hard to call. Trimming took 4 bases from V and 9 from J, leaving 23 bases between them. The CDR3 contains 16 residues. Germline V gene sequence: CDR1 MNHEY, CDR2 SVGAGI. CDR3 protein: CASSLSPKPTVETQYF. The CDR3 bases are TGTGCCAGCAGTTTATCACCAAAGCCGACCGTCGAAACGCAGTATTTT.

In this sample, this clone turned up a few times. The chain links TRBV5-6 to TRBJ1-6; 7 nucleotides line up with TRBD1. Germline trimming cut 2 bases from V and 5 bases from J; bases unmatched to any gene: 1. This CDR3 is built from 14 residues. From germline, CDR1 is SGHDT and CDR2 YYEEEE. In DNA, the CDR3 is TGTGCCAGCAGCTTAGGGACAGATAATTCACCCCTCCACTTT. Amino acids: CASSLGTDNSPLHF.

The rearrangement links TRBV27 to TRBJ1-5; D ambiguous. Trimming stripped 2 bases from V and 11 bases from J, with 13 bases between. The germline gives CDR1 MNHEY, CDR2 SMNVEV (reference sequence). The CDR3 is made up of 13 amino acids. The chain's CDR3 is CASSLGVRMSQHF. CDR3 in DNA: TGTGCCAGCAGTTTAGGGGTCCGGATGTCCCAGCATTTT.

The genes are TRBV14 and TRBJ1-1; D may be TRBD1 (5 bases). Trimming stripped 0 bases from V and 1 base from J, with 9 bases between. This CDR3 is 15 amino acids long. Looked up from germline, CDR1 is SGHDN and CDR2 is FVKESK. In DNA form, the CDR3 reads TGTGCCAGCAGCCAAGAGGCAGGGTCGAACACTGAAGCTTTCTTT. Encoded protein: CASSQEAGSNTEAFF.

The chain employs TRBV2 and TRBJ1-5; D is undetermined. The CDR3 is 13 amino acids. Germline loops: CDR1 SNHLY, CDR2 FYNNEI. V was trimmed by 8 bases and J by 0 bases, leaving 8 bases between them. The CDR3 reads CASVAVSNQPQHF. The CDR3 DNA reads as TGTGCCAGCGTGGCAGTTAGCAATCAGCCCCAGCATTTT.

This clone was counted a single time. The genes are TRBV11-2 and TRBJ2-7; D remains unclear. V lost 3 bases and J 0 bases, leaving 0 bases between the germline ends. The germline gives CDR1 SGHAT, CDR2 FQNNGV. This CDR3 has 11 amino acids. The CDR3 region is CASSFSYEQYF. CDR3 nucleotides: TGTGCCAGCAGCTTCTCCTACGAGCAGTACTTC.

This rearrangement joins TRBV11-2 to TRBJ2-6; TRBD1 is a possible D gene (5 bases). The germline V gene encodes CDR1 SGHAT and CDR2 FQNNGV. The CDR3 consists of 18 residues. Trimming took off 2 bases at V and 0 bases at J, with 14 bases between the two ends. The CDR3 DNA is TGTGCCAGCAGCTTAAGGTCCCACAGGAGCTCTGGGGCCAACGTCCTGACTTTC. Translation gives CASSLRSHRSSGANVLTF.

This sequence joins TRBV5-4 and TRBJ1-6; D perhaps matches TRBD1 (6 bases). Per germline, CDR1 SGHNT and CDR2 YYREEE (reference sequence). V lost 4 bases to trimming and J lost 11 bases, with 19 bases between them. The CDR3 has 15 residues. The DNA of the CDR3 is TGTGCCAGCAGCCGGCCGGGACAAGAAATTACACCCCTCCACTTT. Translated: CASSRPGQEITPLHF. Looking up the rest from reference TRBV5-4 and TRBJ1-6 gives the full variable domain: ETGVTQSPTHLIKTRGQQVTLRCSSQSGHNTVSWYQQALGQGPQFIFQYYREEENGRGNFPPRFSGLQFPNYSSELNVNALELDDSALYLCASSRPGQEITPLHFGNGTRLTVT.

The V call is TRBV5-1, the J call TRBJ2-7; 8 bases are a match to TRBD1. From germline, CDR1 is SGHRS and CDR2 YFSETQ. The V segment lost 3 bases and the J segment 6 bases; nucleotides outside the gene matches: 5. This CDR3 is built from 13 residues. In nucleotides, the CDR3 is TGCGCCAGCAGCTCCGACAGGGGCCCCGAGCAGTACTTC. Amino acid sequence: CASSSDRGPEQYF. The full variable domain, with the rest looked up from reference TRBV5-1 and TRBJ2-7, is KAGVTQTPRYLIKTRGQQVTLSCSPISGHRSVSWYQQTPGQGLQFLFEYFSETQRNKGNFPGRFSGRQFSNSRSEMNVSTLELGDSALYLCASSSDRGPEQYFGPGTRLTVT.

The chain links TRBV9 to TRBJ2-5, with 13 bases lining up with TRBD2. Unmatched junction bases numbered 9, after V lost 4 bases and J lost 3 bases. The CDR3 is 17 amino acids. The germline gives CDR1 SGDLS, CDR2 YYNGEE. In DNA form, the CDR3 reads TGTGCCAGCAGCCGCAAAAGGACTAGCGGGGGTGAAGAGACCCAGTACTTC. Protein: CASSRKRTSGGEETQYF.

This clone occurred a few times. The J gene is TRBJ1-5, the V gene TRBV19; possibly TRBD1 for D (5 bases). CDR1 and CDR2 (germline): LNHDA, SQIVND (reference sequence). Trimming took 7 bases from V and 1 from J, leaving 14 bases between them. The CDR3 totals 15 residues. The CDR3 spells CASTAAGHSNQPQHF. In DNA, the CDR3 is TGTGCCAGTACAGCGGCAGGACACAGCAATCAGCCCCAGCATTTT.

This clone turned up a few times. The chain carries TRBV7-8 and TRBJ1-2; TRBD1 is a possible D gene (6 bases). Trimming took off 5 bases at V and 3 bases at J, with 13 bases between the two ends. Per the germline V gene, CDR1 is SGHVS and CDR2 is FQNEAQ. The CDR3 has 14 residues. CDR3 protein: CASSLRGFDYGYTF. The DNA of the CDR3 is TGTGCCAGCAGCCTCAGGGGTTTTGACTATGGCTACACCTTC.